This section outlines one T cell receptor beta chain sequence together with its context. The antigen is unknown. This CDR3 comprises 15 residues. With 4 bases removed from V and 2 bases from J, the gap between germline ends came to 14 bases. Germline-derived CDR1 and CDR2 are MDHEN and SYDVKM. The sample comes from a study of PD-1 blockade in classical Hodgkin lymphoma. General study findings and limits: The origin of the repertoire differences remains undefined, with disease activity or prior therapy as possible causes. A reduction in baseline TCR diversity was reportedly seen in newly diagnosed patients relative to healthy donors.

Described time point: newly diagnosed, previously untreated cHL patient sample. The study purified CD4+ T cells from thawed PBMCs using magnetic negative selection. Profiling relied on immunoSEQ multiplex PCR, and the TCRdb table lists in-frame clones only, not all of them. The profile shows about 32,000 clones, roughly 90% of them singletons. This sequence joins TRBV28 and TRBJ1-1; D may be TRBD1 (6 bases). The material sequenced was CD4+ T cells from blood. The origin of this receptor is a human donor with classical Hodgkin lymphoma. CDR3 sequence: CASSSGGHANTEAFF. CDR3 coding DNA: TGTGCCAGCAGTTCCGGGGGACACGCAAACACTGAAGCTTTCTTT.